This T cell receptor beta chain was sequenced in a study of T cells in Graves' hyperthyroidism and ophthalmopathy. On the study more broadly: Peripheral blood was collected at initial diagnosis, before any treatment.

Uncontrolled infection, other autoimmune disease, pregnancy and lactation each barred patients from inclusion. Clinicians diagnosed patients from clinical symptoms, serum thyroxine and TRAb, thyroid ultrasound and orbital computed tomography. As for this clonotype: Sequence at one end of the junction differs from germline and may be a read error.

Authors of the study amplified TCR beta CDR3 regions from RNA transcripts. TCR CDR3 underwent first-round RT-PCR with the HTBI primer set. Each CDR3 protein gets one entry after TCRdb re-called the multiplex PCR reads with MiXCR. The repertoire holds some 600,000 distinct CDR3 sequences, approximately 15% seen once, with around 5.4% in the top ten. The CDR3 loop spans 15 amino acids. Germline CDR1 is DFQATT and CDR2 is SNEGSKA (reference sequence). This clonotype originated in a woman aged 25-40 years with Graves' hyperthyroidism that later progressed to Graves' ophthalmopathy. This chain joins TRBV20-1 and TRBJ1-2; a possible D gene is TRBD1 (5 bases). Specimen: blood. CDR3 DNA sequence: TGCAGTGCTAGAGATTCCGGGGGAACTAACTATAGCTACACCTTC. The encoded protein is CSARDSGGTNYSYTF.